The 6 T cell receptor beta chains presented below share a single source sample, sequenced in a study of cytomegalovirus exposure and HLA in healthy donors. The assay was immunoSEQ multiplex PCR, and TCRdb's table has in-frame clones only and misses some. The sample consists of over 200,000 clones, 85% to 90% of them appearing once. The sequenced sample consisted of PBMCs. Every receptor here comes from a woman under 30 in good health and CMV-seronegative.

This chain links TRBV29-1 with TRBJ2-1; weak D call: TRBD2 (5 bases). Germline V gene sequence: CDR1 SQVTM, CDR2 ANQGSEA. This CDR3 comprises 16 residues. With 2 bases removed from V and 3 bases from J, the gap between germline ends came to 17 bases. CDR3 loop: CSVESIWENLYNEQFF. The DNA of the CDR3 is TGCAGCGTTGAAAGTATTTGGGAGAACCTCTACAATGAGCAGTTCTTC.

This rearrangement joins TRBV28 to TRBJ1-1, with D possibly matching TRBD1 (5 bases). The V gene lost 10 bases and the J gene lost 4 bases, with 16 bases spanning the gap. Germline-derived CDR1 and CDR2 are MDHEN and SYDVKM. There are 13 residues in the CDR3. CDR3 protein: CATREGLGTEAFF. Written as DNA, the CDR3 is TGTGCCACCAGGGAGGGGTTAGGCACTGAAGCTTTCTTT.

The chain uses TRBV25-1 and TRBJ1-1, with 9 bases matching TRBD1. In germline, CDR1 is MGHDK, CDR2 SYGVNS. V lost 6 bases and J lost 3; bases outside the gene matches: 5. This CDR3 comprises 14 residues. The CDR3 sequence: CASRQQGAYTEAFF. CDR3 bases: TGTGCCAGCAGACAACAGGGGGCCTACACTGAAGCTTTCTTT.

This chain joins TRBV29-1 and TRBJ1-1; D remains ambiguous. The CDR3 contains 12 residues. CDR1 is SQVTM, CDR2 ANQGSEA, per germline. V was clipped by 5 bases and J by 2 bases, with 9 bases between them. The CDR3: CSVKAGNTEAFF. The CDR3 nucleotides are TGCAGCGTTAAGGCGGGAAACACTGAAGCTTTCTTT.

The chain is built from TRBV7-6 and TRBJ2-3; tentatively, D is TRBD1 (5 bases). The germline CDR1 and CDR2 sequences are SGHVS and FNYEAQ. Between the trimmed V and J ends, which lost 6 bases and 1 base, there was a span of 17 bases. CDR3 size: 16 residues. In nucleotides, the CDR3 is TGTGCCAGCAGTCTTCTAAGGGGTAGGGGCACAGATACGCAGTATTTT. It codes for CASSLLRGRGTDTQYF.

This clone occurred a few times. The CDR3 here is CASRLVSPTGDGYTF. The CDR3 coding sequence is TGTGCAAGTCGCTTAGTTAGCCCGACAGGGGATGGCTACACCTTC. The chain employs TRBV12-2 and TRBJ1-2; the table's D gene call, TRBD1, was not cross checked with the DNA. TRBV12-2 is flagged as a pseudogene. This CDR3 has 15 amino acids.